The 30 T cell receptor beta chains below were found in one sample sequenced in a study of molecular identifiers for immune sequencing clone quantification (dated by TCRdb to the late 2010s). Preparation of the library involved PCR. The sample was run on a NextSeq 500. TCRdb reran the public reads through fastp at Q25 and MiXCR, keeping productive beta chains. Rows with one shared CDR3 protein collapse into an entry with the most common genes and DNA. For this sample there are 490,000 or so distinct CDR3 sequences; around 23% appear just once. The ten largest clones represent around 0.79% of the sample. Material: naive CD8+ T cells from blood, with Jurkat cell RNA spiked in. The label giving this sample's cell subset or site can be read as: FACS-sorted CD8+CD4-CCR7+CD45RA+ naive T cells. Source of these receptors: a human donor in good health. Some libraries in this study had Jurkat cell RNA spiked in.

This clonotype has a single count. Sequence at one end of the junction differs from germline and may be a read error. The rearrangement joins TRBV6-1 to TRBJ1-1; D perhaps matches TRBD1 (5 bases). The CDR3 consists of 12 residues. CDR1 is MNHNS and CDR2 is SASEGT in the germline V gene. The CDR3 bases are TGTGCCAGGAGTGACCAGGGTCATCGGGCTTTCTTT. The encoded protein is CARSDQGHRAFF.

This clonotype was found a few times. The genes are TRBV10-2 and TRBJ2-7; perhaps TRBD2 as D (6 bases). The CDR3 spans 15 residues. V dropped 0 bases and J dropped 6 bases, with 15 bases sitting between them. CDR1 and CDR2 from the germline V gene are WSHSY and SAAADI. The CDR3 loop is CASSESGGGLSEQYF. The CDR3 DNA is TGCGCCAGCAGTGAGTCGGGGGGAGGTCTAAGCGAGCAGTACTTC.

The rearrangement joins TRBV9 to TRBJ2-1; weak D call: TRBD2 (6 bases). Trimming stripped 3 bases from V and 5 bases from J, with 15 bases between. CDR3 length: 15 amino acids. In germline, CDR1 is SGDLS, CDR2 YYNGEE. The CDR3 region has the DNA TGTGCCAGCAGCGCCGGGCCCTCTAGCGACAATGAGCAGTTCTTC. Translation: CASSAGPSSDNEQFF.

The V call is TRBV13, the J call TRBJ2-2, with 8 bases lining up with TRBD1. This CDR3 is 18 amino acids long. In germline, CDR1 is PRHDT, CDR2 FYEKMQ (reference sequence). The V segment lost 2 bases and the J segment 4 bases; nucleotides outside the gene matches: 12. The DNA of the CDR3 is TGTGCCAGCAGCTTATGGACCGGGACAGGATATTTCACCGGGGAGCTGTTTTTT. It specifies CASSLWTGTGYFTGELFF.

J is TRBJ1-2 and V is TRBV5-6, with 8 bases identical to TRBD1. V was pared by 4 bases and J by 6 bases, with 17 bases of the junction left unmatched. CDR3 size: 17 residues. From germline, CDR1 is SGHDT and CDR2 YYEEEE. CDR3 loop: CASSIERTGQIRNGYTF. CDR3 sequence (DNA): TGTGCCAGCAGCATTGAGCGGACAGGGCAAATCAGAAATGGCTACACCTTC.

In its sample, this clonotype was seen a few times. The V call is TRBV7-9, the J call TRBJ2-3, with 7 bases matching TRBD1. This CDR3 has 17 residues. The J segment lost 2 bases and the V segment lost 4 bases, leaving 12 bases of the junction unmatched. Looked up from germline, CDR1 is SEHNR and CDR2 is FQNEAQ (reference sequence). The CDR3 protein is CASSSLNRDRDTDTQYF. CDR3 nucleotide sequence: TGTGCCAGCAGCTCCCTCAACCGGGACAGAGACACAGATACGCAGTATTTT.

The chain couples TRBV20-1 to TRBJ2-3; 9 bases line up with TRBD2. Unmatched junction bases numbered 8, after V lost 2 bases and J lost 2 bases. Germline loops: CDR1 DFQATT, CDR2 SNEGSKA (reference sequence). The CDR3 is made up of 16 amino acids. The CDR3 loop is CSARTGLAGTTDTQYF. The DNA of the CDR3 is TGCAGTGCTAGAACCGGCCTAGCGGGGACCACAGATACGCAGTATTTT.

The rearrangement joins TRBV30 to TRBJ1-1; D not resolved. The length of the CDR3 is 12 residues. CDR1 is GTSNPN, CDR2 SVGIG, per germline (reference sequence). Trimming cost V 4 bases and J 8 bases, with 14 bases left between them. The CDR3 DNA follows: TGTGCCTGGACAAAAAGGGTTAGGGAAGCTTTCTTT. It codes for CAWTKRVREAFF.

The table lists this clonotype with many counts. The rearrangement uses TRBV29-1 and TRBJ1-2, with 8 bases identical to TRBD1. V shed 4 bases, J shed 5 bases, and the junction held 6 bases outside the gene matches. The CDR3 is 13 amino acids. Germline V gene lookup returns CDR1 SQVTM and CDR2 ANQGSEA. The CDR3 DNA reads TGCAGCGTTGCAGGGGGCCTAGTTTATGGCTACACCTTC. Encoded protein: CSVAGGLVYGYTF.

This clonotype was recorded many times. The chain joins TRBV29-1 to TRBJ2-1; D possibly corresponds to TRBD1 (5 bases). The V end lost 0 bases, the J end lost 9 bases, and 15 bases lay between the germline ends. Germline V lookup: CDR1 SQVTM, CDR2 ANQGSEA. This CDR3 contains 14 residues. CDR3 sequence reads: CSVEDLGPVGEQFF. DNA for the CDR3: TGCAGCGTTGAAGATTTGGGGCCGGTTGGTGAGCAGTTCTTC.

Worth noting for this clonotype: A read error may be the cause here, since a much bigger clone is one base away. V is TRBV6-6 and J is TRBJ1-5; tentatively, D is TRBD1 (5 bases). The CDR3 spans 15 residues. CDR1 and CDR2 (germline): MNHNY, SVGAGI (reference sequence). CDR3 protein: CASSSPGRSTQPQHF. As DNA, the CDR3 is TGTGCCAGCAGTTCCCCGGGGCGAAGCACTCAGCCCCAGCATTTT.

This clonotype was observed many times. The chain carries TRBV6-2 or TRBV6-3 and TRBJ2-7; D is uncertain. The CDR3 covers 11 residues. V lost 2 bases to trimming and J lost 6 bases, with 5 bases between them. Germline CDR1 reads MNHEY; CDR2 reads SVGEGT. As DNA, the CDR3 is TGTGCCAGCAGTTACAGGGTCGAGCAGTACTTC. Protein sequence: CASSYRVEQYF.

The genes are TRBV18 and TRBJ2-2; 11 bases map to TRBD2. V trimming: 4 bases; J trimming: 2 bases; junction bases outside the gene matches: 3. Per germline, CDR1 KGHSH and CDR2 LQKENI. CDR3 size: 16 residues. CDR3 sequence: CASSLTSGRNTGELFF. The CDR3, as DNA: TGTGCCAGCTCACTCACTAGCGGGAGAAACACCGGGGAGCTGTTTTTT.

CDR3 protein: CASSPGTTPDTQYF. As DNA, the CDR3 is TGCGCCAGCAGCCCCGGGACAACCCCAGATACGCAGTATTTT. The rearrangement uses TRBV5-1 and TRBJ2-3; a weak D match, TRBD1 (6 bases). Trimming cost V 4 bases and J 4 bases, with 13 bases left between them. CDR3 length: 14 residues. Looked up from germline, CDR1 is SGHRS and CDR2 is YFSETQ. The variable domain in full, completed from reference TRBV5-1 and TRBJ2-3, reads KAGVTQTPRYLIKTRGQQVTLSCSPISGHRSVSWYQQTPGQGLQFLFEYFSETQRNKGNFPGRFSGRQFSNSRSEMNVSTLELGDSALYLCASSPGTTPDTQYFGPGTRLTVL.

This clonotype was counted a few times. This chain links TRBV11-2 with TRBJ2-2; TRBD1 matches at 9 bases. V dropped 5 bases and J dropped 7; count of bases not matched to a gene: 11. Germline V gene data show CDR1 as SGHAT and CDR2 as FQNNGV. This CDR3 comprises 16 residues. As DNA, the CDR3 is TGTGCCAGCAGCATACCGGGACAGGGAGAAGTCGGGGAGCTGTTTTTT. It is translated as CASSIPGQGEVGELFF.

DNA for the CDR3: TGTGCCTGGAGTGAACTAGCGTTCTCTTACGAGCAGTACTTC. It is translated as CAWSELAFSYEQYF. J is TRBJ2-7 and V is TRBV30, with 7 nucleotides matching TRBD2. The CDR3 consists of 14 residues. The junction had 7 bases not matched to a gene; V was cut back by 1 base and J by 4 bases. CDR1 and CDR2 from the germline V gene are GTSNPN and SVGIG (reference sequence).

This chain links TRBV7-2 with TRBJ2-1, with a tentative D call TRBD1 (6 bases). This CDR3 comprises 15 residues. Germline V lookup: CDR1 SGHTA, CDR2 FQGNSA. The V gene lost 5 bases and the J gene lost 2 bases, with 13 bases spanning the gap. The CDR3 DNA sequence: TGTGCCAGCAGCGACGGGACAATACCCTACAATGAGCAGTTCTTC. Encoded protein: CASSDGTIPYNEQFF.

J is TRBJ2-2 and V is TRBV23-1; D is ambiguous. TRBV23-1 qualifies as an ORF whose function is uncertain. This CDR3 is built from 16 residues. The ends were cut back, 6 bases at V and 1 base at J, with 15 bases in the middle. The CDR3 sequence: CASSQDTFVNTGELFF. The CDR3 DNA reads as TGCGCCAGCAGCCAAGACACTTTCGTGAACACCGGGGAGCTGTTTTTT.

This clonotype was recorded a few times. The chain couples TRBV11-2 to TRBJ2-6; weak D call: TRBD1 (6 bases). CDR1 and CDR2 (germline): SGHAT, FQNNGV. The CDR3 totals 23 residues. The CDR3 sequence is CATSSLNSHAEGDPISGANVLTF. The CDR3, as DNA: TGTGCGACCAGCAGCTTAAATTCCCATGCCGAGGGGGACCCCATCTCTGGGGCCAACGTCCTGACTTTC.

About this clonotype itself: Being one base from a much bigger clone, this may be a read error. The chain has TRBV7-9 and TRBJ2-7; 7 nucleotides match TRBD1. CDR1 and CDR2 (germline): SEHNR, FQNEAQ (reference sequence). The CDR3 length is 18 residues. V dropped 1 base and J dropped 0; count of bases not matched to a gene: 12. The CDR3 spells CASSLDGTEGFFSYEQYF. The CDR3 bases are TGTGCCAGCAGCTTAGACGGGACAGAGGGCTTCTTCTCCTACGAGCAGTACTTC. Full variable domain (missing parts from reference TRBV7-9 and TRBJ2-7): DTGVSQNPRHKITKRGQNVTFRCDPISEHNRLYWYRQTLGQGPEFLTYFQNEAQLEKSRLLSDRFSAERPKGSFSTLEIQRTEQGDSAMYLCASSLDGTEGFFSYEQYFGPGTRLTVT.

CDR3: CASSVGLAGGTRSGANVLTF. The CDR3 DNA follows: TGTGCCAGCAGCGTAGGACTAGCGGGAGGGACACGCTCTGGGGCCAACGTCCTGACTTTC. V gene TRBV9 combines with J gene TRBJ2-6; 14 bases are shared with TRBD2. The CDR3 covers 20 residues. V shed 0 bases and J 0 bases; nucleotides not matched to a gene: 5. Germline V CDR1 and CDR2: SGDLS, YYNGEE.

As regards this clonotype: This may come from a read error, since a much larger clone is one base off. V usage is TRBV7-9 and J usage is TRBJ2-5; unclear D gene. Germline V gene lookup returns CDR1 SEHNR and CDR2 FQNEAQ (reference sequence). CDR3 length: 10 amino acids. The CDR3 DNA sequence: TGTGCCAGCAGCCAAGAGACCCGGTACTTC. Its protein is CASSQETRYF.

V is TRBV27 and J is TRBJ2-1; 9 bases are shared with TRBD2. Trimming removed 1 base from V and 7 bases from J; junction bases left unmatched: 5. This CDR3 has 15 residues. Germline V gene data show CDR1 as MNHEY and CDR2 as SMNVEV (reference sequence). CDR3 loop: CASSLLSGGLNEQFF. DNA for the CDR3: TGTGCCAGCAGTTTATTGAGCGGGGGGCTGAATGAGCAGTTCTTC.

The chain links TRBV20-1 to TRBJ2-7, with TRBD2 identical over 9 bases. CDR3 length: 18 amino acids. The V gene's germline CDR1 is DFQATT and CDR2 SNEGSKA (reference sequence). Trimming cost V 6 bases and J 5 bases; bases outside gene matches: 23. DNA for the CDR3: TGCAGTGCCCCGTTGATTCTAGCGGGGCCCCCGGCTTCCGACGAGCAGTACTTC. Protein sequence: CSAPLILAGPPASDEQYF.

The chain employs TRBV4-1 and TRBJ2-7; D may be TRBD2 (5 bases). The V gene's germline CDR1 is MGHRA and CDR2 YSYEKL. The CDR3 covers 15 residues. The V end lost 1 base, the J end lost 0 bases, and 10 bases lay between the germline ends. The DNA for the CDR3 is TGCGCCAGCAGCCAAGCTTACGGGGACTCCTACGAGCAGTACTTC. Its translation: CASSQAYGDSYEQYF.

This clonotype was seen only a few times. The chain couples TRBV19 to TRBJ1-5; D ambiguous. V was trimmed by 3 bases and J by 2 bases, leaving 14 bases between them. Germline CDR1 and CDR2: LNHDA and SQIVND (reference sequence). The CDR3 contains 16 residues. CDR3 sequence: CASSIADYIGNQPQHF. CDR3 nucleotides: TGTGCCAGTAGTATTGCGGACTACATTGGCAATCAGCCCCAGCATTTT.

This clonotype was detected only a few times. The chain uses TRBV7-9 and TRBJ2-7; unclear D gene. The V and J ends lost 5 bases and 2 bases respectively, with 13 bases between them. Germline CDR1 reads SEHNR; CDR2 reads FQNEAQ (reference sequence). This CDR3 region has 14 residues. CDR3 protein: CASSPKGPTYEQYF. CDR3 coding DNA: TGTGCCAGCAGCCCAAAAGGGCCTACCTACGAGCAGTACTTC.

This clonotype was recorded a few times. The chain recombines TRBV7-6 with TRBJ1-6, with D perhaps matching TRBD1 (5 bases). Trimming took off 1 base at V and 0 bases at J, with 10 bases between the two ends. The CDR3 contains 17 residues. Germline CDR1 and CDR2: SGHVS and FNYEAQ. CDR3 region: CASSLGGVGSYNSPLHF. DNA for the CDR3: TGTGCCAGCAGCTTAGGAGGGGTAGGCTCCTATAATTCACCCCTCCACTTT.

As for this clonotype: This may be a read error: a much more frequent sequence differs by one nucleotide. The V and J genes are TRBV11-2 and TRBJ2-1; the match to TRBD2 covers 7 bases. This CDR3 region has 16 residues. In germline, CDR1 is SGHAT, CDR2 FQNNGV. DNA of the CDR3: TGTACCAGCAGCGGACAAGCGGGGAGCTCCTACAATGAGCAGTTCTTC. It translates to CTSSGQAGSSYNEQFF.

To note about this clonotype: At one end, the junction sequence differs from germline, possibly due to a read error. CDR3 region: CASNLMARSSYEQYF. CDR3 sequence (DNA): TGTGCCAGCAATTTAATGGCTAGGTCCTCCTACGAGCAGTACTTC. The chain is built from TRBV27 and TRBJ2-7; D not resolved. The CDR3 runs to 15 residues. From germline, CDR1 is MNHEY and CDR2 SMNVEV (reference sequence).